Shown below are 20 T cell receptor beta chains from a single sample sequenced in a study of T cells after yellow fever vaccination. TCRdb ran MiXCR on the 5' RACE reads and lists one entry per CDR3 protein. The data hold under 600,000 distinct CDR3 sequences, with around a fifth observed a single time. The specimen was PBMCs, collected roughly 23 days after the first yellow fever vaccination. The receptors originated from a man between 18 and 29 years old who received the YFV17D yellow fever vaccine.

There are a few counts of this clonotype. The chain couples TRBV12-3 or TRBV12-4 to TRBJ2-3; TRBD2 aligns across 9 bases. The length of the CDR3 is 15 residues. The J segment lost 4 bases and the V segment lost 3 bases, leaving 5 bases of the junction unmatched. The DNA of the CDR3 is TGTGCCAGCAGTTTTACTAGCGGGTTAGCAGATACGCAGTATTTT. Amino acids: CASSFTSGLADTQYF.

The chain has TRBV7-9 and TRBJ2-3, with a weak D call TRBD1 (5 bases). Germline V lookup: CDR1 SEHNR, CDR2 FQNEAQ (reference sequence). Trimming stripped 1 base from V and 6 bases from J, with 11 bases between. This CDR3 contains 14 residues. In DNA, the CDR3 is TGTGCCAGCAGCTTAGTGTCGGACACCGATACGCAGTATTTT. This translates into CASSLVSDTDTQYF.

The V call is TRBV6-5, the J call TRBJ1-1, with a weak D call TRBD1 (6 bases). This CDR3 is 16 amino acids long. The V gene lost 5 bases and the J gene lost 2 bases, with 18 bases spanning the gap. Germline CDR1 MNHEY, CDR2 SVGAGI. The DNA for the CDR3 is TGTGCCAGCAGTAACGGGGGCAGTCCCGGAAACACTGAAGCTTTCTTT. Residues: CASSNGGSPGNTEAFF.

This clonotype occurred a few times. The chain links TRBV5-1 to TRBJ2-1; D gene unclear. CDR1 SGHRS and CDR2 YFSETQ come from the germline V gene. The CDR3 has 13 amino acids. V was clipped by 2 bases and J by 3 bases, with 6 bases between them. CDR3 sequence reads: CASSFDDYNEQFF. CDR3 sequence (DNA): TGCGCCAGCAGCTTCGACGACTACAATGAGCAGTTCTTC. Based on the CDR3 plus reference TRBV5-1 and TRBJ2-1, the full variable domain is KAGVTQTPRYLIKTRGQQVTLSCSPISGHRSVSWYQQTPGQGLQFLFEYFSETQRNKGNFPGRFSGRQFSNSRSEMNVSTLELGDSALYLCASSFDDYNEQFFGPGTRLTVL.

CDR3 nucleotide sequence: TGTGCCAGCAGCTTAGTTTCCTGGGGCACTGAAGCTTTCTTT. Its translation: CASSLVSWGTEAFF. The chain joins TRBV7-8 to TRBJ1-1; D remains ambiguous. The CDR3 runs 14 residues. Trimming stripped 1 base from V and 4 bases from J, with 10 bases between. CDR1 SGHVS and CDR2 FQNEAQ come from the germline V gene.

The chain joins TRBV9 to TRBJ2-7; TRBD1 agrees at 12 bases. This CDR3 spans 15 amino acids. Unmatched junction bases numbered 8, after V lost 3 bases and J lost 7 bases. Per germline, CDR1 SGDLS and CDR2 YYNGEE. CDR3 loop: CASSASGTGGGEQYF. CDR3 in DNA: TGTGCCAGCAGCGCCTCCGGGACAGGGGGCGGTGAGCAGTACTTC.

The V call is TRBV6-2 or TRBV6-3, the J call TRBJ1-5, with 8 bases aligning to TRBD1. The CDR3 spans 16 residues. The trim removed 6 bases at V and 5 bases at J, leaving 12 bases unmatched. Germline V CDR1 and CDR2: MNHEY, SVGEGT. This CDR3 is CASRDAPGTGDQPQHF. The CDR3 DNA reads TGTGCCAGCAGGGATGCGCCCGGGACAGGCGATCAGCCCCAGCATTTT.

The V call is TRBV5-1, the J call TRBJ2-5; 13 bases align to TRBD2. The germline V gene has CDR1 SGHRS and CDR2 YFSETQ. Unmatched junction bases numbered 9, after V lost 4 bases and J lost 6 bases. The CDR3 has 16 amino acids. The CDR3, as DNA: TGCGCCAGCAGCCGAGGACTAGCGGGGGTGTCTCAGACCCAGTACTTC. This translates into CASSRGLAGVSQTQYF.

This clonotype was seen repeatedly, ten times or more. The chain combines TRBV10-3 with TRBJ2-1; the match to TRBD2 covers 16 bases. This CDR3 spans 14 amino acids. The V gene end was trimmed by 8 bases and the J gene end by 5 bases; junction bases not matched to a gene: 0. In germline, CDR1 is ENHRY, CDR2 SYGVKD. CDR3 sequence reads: CAIGTSGGDNEQFF. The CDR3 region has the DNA TGTGCCATCGGGACTAGCGGGGGGGACAATGAGCAGTTCTTC.

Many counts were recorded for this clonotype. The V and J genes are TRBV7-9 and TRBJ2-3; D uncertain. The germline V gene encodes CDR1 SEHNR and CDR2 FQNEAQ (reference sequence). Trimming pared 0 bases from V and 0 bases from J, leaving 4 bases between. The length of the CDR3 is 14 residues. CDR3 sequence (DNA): TGTGCCAGCAGCTTAGCGGGCAGCACAGATACGCAGTATTTT. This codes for CASSLAGSTDTQYF.

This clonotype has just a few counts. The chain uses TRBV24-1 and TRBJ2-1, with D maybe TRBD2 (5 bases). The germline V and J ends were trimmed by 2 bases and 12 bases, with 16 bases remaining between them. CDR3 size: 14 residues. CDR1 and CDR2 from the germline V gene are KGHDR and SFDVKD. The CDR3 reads CATSDSPSGSAQFF. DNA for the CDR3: TGTGCCACCAGTGATTCGCCCTCGGGGTCCGCGCAGTTCTTC.

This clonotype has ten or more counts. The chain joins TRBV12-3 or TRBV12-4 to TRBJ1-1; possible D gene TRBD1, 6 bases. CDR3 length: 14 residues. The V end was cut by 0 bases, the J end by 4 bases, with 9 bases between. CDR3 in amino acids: CASSLALGGTEAFF. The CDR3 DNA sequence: TGTGCCAGCAGTTTAGCCCTAGGGGGCACTGAAGCTTTCTTT.

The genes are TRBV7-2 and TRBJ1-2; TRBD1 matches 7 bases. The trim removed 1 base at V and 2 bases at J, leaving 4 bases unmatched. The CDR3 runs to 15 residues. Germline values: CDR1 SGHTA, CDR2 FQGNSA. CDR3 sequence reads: CASSLEQGRNYGYTF. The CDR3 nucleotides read TGTGCCAGCAGCTTAGAACAGGGGAGGAACTATGGCTACACCTTC.

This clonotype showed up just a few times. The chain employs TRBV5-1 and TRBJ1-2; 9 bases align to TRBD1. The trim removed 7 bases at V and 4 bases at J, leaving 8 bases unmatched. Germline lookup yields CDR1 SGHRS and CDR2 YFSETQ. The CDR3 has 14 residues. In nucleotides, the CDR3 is TGCGCCAGCGGCCGGGACAGGGTTTCCTATGGCTACACCTTC. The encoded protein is CASGRDRVSYGYTF.

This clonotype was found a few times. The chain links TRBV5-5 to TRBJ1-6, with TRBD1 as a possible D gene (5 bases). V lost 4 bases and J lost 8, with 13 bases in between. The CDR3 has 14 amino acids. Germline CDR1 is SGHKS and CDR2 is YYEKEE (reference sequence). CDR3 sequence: CASSLGVLDSPLHF. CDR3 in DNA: TGTGCCAGCAGCCTGGGGGTTCTGGATTCACCCCTCCACTTT.

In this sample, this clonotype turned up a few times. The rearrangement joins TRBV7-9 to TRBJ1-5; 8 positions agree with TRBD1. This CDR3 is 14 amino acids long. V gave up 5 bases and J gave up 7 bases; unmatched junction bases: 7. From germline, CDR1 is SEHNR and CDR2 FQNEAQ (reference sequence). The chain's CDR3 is CASSETGAQQPQHF. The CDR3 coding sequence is TGTGCCAGCAGCGAGACAGGGGCTCAGCAGCCCCAGCATTTT.

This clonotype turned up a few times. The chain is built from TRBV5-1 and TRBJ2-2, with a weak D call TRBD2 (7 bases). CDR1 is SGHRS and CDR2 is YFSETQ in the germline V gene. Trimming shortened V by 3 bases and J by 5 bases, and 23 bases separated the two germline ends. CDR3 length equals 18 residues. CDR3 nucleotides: TGCGCCAGCAGCTACGGGGGGCCACGCGACTTCAGAACCGGGGAGCTGTTTTTT. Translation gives CASSYGGPRDFRTGELFF. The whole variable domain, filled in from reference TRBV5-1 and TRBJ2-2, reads KAGVTQTPRYLIKTRGQQVTLSCSPISGHRSVSWYQQTPGQGLQFLFEYFSETQRNKGNFPGRFSGRQFSNSRSEMNVSTLELGDSALYLCASSYGGPRDFRTGELFFGEGSRLTVL.

The CDR3 DNA reads as TGTGCCAGCAGTTACAGGGAGGGCTCTGGGGCCAACGTCCTGACTTTC. The encoded protein is CASSYREGSGANVLTF. The chain employs TRBV6-5 and TRBJ2-6, with 7 bases fitting TRBD2. Germline CDR1 is MNHEY and CDR2 is SVGAGI. V gave up 2 bases and J gave up 0 bases; unmatched junction bases: 1. The CDR3 runs 16 residues.

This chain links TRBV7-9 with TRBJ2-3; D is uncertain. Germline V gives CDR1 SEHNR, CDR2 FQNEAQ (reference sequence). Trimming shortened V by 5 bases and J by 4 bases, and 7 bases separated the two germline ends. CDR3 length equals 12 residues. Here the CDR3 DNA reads TGTGCCAGCAGCGGGTTCGCAGATACGCAGTATTTT. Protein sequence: CASSGFADTQYF.

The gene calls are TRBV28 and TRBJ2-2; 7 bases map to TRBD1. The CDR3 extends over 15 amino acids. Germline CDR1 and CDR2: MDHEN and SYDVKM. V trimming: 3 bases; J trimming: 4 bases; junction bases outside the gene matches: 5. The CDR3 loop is CASSLRTGLTGELFF. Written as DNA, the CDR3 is TGTGCCAGCAGTTTGCGGACAGGTCTCACCGGGGAGCTGTTTTTT.